A selection of T cell receptor beta chains follows, all from one sample in a study of siplizumab effects on memory and regulatory T cells. Profiling relied on immunoSEQ multiplex PCR, and the TCRdb table lists in-frame clones only, not all of them. The table lists 85,000 to 130,000 clones, around 90% of them singletons, with less than 0.85% in the top ten. Sequencing input: Tregs sorted from blood. Receptors were obtained from a human donor in good health. CDR3s include the opening cysteine and the closing phenylalanine or tryptophan. The D gene is left open where the match is weak. Some rows mark clone size as missing; the rest say once, few, many or name a class of expanded clone.

d_gene	v_gene	abundance	j_gene	CDR3nt	CDR3aa
TRBD1	TRBV30	few	TRBJ2-2	TGTGCCTGGATCCGACAGGGAAACGGGGAGCTGTTTTTT	CAWIRQGNGELFF
.	TRBV6-4	.	TRBJ2-1	TGTGCCAGCAGCAACCGGAATTTTGAATCGCCCTACTACAATGAGCAGTTCTTC	CASSNRNFESPYYNEQFF
.	TRBV6-5	.	TRBJ2-2	TGTGCCAGTCTTAGGGGCCCCAACACCGGGGAGCTGTTTTTT	CASLRGPNTGELFF
TRBD1	TRBV9	.	TRBJ1-5	TGTGCCAGCAGCTCCGGACAGGGGGCACTACCCCAGCATTTT	CASSSGQGALPQHF
.	TRBV25-1	.	TRBJ2-2	TGTGCCAGCGAACCCCTATCCCCCCTCCAAACGAACACCGGGGAGCTGTTTTTT	CASEPLSPLQTNTGELFF
.	TRBV6-1	.	TRBJ2-7	TGTGCCAGCAGAAAGGGGGAAGAGGTCCACGAGCAGTACTTC	CASRKGEEVHEQYF
TRBD1	TRBV5-1	.	TRBJ1-3	TGCGCCAGCAGCTTTTTGACAGGGGCTGGAAACACCATATATTTT	CASSFLTGAGNTIYF
TRBD2	TRBV19	.	TRBJ2-7	TGTGCCAGTAGTATTAGTAGCGGGAGGGATTGGACCTACGAGCAGTACTTC	CASSISSGRDWTYEQYF
.	TRBV2	.	TRBJ1-4	TGTGCCAGCAGTGTTCGTGAAAAACTGTTTTTT	CASSVREKLFF
.	TRBV11-2	once	TRBJ1-5	TGTGCCAGCAGCTTAGGCTGGGGGGGTAATCAGCCCCAGCATTTT	CASSLGWGGNQPQHF
.	TRBV5-1	once	TRBJ1-2	TGCGCCAGCAGCTTGGATTCCCGTAACTATGGCTACACCTTC	CASSLDSRNYGYTF
.	TRBV27	.	TRBJ1-5	TGTGCCAGCAGTTTATTTCGAGATCAGCCCCAGCATTTT	CASSLFRDQPQHF
TRBD1	TRBV6-9	.	TRBJ2-7	TGTGCCAGCAGTTACGGTAGGACAGGGGGTAGCGAGCAGTACTTC	CASSYGRTGGSEQYF